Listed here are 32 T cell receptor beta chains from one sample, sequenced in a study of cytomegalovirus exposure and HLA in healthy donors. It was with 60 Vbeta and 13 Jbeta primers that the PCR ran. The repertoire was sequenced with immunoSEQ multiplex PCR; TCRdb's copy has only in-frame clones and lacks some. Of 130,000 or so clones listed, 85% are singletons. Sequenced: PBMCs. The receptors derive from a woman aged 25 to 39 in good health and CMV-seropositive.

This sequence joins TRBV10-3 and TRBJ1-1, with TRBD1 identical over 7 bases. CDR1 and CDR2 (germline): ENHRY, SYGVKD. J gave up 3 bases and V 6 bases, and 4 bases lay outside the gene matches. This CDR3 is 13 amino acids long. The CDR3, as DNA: TGTGCCATCAGGTTGACAGGGCACACTGAAGCTTTCTTT. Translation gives CAIRLTGHTEAFF.

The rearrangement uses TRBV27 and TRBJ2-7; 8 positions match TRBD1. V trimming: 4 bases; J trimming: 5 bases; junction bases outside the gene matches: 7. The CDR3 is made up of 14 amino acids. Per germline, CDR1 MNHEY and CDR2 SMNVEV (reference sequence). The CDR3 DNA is TGTGCCAGCAGTTACCGGACAGGGACCCACGAGCAGTACTTC. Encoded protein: CASSYRTGTHEQYF.

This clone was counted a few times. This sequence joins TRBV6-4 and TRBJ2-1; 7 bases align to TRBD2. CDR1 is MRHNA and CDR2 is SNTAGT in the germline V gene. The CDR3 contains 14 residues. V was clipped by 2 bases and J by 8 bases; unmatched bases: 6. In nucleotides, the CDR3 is TGTGCCAGCAGTGACGGGGGGACTACCGATGAGCAGTTCTTC. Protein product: CASSDGGTTDEQFF.

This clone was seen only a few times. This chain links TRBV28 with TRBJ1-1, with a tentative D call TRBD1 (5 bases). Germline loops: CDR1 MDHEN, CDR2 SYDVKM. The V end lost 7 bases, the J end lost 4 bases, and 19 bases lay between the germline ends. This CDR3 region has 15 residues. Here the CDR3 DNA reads TGTGCCAGCACCATCCCCCCGGGGAGGGGCACTGAAGCTTTCTTT. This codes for CASTIPPGRGTEAFF.

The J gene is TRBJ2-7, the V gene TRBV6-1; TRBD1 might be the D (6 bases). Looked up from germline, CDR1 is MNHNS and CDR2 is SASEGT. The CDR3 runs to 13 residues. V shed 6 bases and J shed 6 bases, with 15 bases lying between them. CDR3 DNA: TGTGCCAGCAGCACCGGGACACCTCGCGAGCAGTACTTC. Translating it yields CASSTGTPREQYF.

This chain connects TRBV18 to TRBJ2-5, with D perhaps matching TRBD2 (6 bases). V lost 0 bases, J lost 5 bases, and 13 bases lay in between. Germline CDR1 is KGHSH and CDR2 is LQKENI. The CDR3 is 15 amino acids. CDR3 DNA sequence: TGTGCCAGCTCACCACCCTCTAGAGGGAGGGAGACCCAGTACTTC. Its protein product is CASSPPSRGRETQYF.

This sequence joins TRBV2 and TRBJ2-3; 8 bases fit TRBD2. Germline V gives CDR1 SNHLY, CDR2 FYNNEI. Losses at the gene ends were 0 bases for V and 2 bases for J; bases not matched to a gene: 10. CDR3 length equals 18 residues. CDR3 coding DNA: TGTGCCAGCAGTGAAGCGCTTCGGGGGGGAGATACCACAGATACGCAGTATTTT. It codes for CASSEALRGGDTTDTQYF.

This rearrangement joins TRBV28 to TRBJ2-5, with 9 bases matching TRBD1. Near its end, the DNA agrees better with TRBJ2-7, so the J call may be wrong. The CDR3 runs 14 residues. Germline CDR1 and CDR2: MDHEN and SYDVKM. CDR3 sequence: CASHGTGWRSEQYF. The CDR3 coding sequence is TGTGCCAGCCACGGGACAGGGTGGCGAAGCGAGCAGTACTTC.

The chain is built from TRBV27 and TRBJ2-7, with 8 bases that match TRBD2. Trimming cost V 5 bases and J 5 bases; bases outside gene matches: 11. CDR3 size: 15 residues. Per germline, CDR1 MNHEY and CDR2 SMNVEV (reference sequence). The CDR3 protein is CASSIPGLEANEQYF. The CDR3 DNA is TGTGCCAGCAGTATACCGGGACTAGAGGCCAACGAGCAGTACTTC.

CDR3 bases: TGTGCCAGCACTAGACTAGCGGGAGTGGATACGCAGTATTTT. Amino acids: CASTRLAGVDTQYF. The chain uses TRBV6-6 and TRBJ2-3; 12 bases are a match to TRBD2. Germline V gene lookup returns CDR1 MNHNY and CDR2 SVGAGI (reference sequence). V shed 7 bases and J 6 bases; nucleotides not matched to a gene: 5. This CDR3 is 14 amino acids long.

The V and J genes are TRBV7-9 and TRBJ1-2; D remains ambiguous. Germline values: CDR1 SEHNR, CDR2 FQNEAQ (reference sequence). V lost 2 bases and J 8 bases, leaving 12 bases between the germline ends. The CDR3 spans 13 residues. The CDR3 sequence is CASSLLEGGGYTF. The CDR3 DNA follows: TGTGCCAGCAGCTTATTAGAAGGCGGAGGCTACACCTTC.

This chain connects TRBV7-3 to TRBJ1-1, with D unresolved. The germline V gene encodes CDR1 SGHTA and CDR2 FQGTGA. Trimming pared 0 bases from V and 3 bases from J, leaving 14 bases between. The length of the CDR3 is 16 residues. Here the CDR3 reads CASSLTGGGSYTEAFF. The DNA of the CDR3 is TGTGCCAGCAGCTTAACGGGAGGCGGGAGCTACACTGAAGCTTTCTTT.

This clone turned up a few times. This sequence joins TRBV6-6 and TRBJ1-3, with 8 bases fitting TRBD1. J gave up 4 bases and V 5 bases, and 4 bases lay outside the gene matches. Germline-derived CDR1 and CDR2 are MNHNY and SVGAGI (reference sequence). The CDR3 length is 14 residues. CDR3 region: CASSQTGVGNTIYF. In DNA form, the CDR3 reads TGTGCCAGCAGTCAGACAGGGGTCGGAAACACCATATATTTT.

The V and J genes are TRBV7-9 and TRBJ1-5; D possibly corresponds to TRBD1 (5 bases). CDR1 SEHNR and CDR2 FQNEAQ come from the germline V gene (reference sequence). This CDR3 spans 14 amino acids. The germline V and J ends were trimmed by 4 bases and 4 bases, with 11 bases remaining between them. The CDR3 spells CASSSRAGNQPQHF. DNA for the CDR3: TGTGCCAGCAGCTCACGGGCAGGGAATCAGCCCCAGCATTTT. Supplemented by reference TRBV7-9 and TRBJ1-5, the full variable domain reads DTGVSQNPRHKITKRGQNVTFRCDPISEHNRLYWYRQTLGQGPEFLTYFQNEAQLEKSRLLSDRFSAERPKGSFSTLEIQRTEQGDSAMYLCASSSRAGNQPQHFGDGTRLSIL.

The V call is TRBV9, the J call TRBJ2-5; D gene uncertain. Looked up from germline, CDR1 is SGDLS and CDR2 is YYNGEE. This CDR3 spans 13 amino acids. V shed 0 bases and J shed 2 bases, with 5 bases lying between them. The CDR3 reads CASSVGAQETQYF. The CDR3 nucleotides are TGTGCCAGCAGCGTAGGAGCGCAAGAGACCCAGTACTTC. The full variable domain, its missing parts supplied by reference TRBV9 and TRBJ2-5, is DSGVTQTPKHLITATGQRVTLRCSPRSGDLSVYWYQQSLDQGLQFLIQYYNGEERAKGNILERFSAQQFPDLHSELNLSSLELGDSALYFCASSVGAQETQYFGPGTRLLVL.

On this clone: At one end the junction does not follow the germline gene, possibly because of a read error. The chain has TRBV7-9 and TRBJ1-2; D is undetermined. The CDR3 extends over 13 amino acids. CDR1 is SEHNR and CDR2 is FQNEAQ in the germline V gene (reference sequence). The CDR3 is CSSSPGEDYGYTF. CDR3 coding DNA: TGTTCCAGCAGCCCTGGAGAGGACTATGGCTACACCTTC.

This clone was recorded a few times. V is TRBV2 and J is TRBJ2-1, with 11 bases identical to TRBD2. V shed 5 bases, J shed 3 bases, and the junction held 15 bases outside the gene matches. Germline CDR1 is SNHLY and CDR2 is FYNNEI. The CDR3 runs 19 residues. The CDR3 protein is CASSPGLAEEGRGYNEQFF. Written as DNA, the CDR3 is TGTGCCAGCAGTCCGGGACTAGCGGAGGAGGGGAGAGGCTACAATGAGCAGTTCTTC.

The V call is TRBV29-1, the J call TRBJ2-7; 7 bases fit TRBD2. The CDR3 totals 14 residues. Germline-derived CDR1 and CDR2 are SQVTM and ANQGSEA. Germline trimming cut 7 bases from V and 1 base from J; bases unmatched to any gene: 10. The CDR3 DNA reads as TGCAGCGCCGTGGAGGGAGGGAAATCCTACGAGCAGTACTTC. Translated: CSAVEGGKSYEQYF.

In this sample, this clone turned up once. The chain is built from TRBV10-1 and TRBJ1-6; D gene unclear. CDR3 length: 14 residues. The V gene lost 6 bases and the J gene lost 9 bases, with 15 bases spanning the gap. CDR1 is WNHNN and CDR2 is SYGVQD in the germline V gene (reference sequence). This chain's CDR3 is CASREHLGGSPLHF. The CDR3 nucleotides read TGCGCCAGCAGGGAACACCTAGGAGGTTCACCCCTCCACTTT.

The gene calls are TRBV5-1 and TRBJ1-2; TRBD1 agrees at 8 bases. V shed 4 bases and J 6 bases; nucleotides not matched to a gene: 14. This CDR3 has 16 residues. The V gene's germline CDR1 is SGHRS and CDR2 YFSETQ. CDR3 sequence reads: CASSPQGQGGFNGYTF. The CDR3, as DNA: TGCGCCAGCAGCCCCCAAGGACAGGGAGGGTTCAATGGCTACACCTTC.

The CDR3 DNA reads as TGTGCCAGCAGTGCTCTACCCCAAGGGGGGGGCAATCAGCCCCAGCATTTT. Protein product: CASSALPQGGGNQPQHF. The chain couples TRBV6-1 to TRBJ1-5; D is possibly TRBD1 (6 bases). In germline, CDR1 is MNHNS, CDR2 SASEGT. V was cut by 4 bases and J by 2 bases, with 18 bases left in between. CDR3 length: 17 residues.

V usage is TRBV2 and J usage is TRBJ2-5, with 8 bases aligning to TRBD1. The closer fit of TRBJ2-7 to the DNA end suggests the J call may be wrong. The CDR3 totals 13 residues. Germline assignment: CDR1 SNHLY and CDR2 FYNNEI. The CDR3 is CASLETGEHEQYF. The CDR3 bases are TGTGCCAGCTTGGAGACAGGGGAGCACGAGCAGTACTTC.

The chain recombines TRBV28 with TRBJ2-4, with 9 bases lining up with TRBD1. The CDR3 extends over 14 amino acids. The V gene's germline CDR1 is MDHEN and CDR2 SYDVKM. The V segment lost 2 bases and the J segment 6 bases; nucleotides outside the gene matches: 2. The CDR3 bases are TGTGCCAGCAGTTTACAGACAGGGGGAAACATTCAGTACTTC. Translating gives CASSLQTGGNIQYF. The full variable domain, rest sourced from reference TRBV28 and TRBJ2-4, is DVKVTQSSRYLVKRTGEKVFLECVQDMDHENMFWYRQDPGLGLRLIYFSYDVKMKEKGDIPEGYSVSREKKERFSLILESASTNQTSMYLCASSLQTGGNIQYFGAGTRLSVL.

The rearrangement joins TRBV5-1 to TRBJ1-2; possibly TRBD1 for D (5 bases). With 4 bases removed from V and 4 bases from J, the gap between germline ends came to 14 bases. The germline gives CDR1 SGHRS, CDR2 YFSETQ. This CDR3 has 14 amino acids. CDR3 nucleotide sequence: TGCGCCAGCAGCCCTGACAGCCCCCTCTATGGCTACACCTTC. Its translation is CASSPDSPLYGYTF.

CDR3 in amino acids: CASTRISYGYTF. The CDR3 DNA is TGTGCCAGCACCAGGATAAGCTATGGCTACACCTTC. The gene calls are TRBV28 and TRBJ1-2, with unresolved D. The CDR3 sequence is 12 residues long. Trimming pared 7 bases from V and 4 bases from J, leaving 10 bases between. Germline CDR1 is MDHEN and CDR2 is SYDVKM.

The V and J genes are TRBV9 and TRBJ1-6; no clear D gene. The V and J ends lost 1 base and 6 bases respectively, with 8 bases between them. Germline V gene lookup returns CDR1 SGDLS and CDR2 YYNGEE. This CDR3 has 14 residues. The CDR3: CASSVRDSNSPLHF. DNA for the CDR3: TGTGCCAGCAGCGTAAGAGATAGTAATTCACCCCTCCACTTT.

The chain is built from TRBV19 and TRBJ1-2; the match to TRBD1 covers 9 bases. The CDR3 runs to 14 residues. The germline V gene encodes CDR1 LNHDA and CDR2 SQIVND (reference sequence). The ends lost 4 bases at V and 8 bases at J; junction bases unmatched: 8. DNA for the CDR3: TGTGCCAGTAGTAAAACACAGGGGGCTGTGGGCTACACCTTC. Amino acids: CASSKTQGAVGYTF.

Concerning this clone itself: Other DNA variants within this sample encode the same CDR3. The CDR3 sequence is CASSPGQQETQYF. In DNA form, the CDR3 reads TGTGCCAGCTCACCGGGACAGCAAGAGACCCAGTACTTC. The V call is TRBV18, the J call TRBJ2-5; 7 bases match TRBD1. V lost 3 bases to trimming and J lost 2 bases; unmatched junction nucleotides: 0. The CDR3 has 13 amino acids. CDR1 and CDR2 (germline): KGHSH, LQKENI.

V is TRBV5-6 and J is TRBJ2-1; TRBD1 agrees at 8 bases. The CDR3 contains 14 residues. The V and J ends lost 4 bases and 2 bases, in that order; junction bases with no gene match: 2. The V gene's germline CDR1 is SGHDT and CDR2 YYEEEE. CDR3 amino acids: CASSPRGPYNEQFF. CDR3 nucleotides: TGTGCCAGCAGCCCCAGGGGGCCCTACAATGAGCAGTTCTTC.

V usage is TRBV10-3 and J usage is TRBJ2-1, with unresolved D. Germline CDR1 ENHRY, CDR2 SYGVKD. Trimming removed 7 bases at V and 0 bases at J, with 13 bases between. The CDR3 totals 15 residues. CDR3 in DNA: TGTGCCATCAAGAGCGATATCAGCTCCTACAATGAGCAGTTCTTC. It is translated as CAIKSDISSYNEQFF.

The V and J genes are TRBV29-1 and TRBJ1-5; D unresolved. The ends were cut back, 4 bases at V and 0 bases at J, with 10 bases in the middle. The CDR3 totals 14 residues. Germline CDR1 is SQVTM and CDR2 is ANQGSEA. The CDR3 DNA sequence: TGCAGCGTTGCGCCTTCAGATAGCAATCAGCCCCAGCATTTT. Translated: CSVAPSDSNQPQHF.

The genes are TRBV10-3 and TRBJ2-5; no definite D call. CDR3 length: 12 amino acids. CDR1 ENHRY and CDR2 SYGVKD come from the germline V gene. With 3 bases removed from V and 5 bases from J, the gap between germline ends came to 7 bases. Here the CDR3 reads CAISDLTETQYF. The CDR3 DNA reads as TGTGCCATCAGTGACTTGACTGAGACCCAGTACTTC.